These 2 T cell receptor beta chains were sequenced from one sample in a study of cytomegalovirus exposure and HLA in healthy donors. In the PCR, 60 Vbeta and 13 Jbeta primers were used. The data were produced by immunoSEQ multiplex PCR, yet TCRdb's version contains in-frame clones alone and is incomplete. The repertoire holds about 83,000 clones, with more than 80% as singletons. What was sequenced was PBMCs. These receptors were taken from a woman aged 30 to 39 in good health and CMV-seronegative.

This sequence joins TRBV5-1 and TRBJ2-1; 9 bases match TRBD2. The CDR3 has 16 residues. The germline CDR1 and CDR2 sequences are SGHRS and YFSETQ. J gave up 1 base and V 2 bases, and 4 bases lay outside the gene matches. The CDR3 DNA reads as TGCGCCAGCAGCTTAATAGCGGGAGTGTCCTACAATGAGCAGTTCTTC. Its protein is CASSLIAGVSYNEQFF.

This chain joins TRBV10-2 and TRBJ1-1; no reliable D call. CDR3 length: 14 residues. Looked up from germline, CDR1 is WSHSY and CDR2 is SAAADI. Trimming took off 0 bases at V and 1 base at J, with 6 bases between the two ends. CDR3 bases: TGCGCCAGCAGTGAGTCCCCATCGAACACTGAAGCTTTCTTT. Translated, it gives CASSESPSNTEAFF.